What follows is one T cell receptor (beta chain) and its context. Per the original methods: Reference gene primer amplification gave nucleated cell count estimates. Only in-frame clones appear in the TCRdb table, and some are missing; sequencing was by immunoSEQ multiplex PCR. V and J calls and clone size are those listed in that table; D and trimming were worked out from the DNA. The data hold some 90,000 clones, with 85% to 95% observed a single time. Germline lookup yields CDR1 MNHEY and CDR2 SMNVEV (reference sequence). CDR3 size: 16 residues. V gave up 4 bases and J gave up 0 bases; unmatched junction bases: 3. This record belongs to a study of blood T cell repertoires in COVID-19. Study details: Sites in the United States, Italy and Spain provided acute and convalescent COVID-19 samples. From T cells, B-cell-depleted T cells, or PBMCs came the material, which was cDNA or gDNA.

The chain is built from TRBV27 and TRBJ1-6; TRBD1 aligns across 7 bases. Material: peripheral blood. This sequence originates from a woman between 50 and 59 years old in a cohort sampled during active COVID-19. CDR3 DNA: TGTGCCAGCAGTTCGGACAGGAGCTCCTATAATTCACCCCTCCACTTT. Residues: CASSSDRSSYNSPLHF.